The T cell receptor beta chain described here comes from a study of cytomegalovirus exposure and HLA in healthy donors (dated 2017 in TCRdb). A note on the overall study: In an earlier analysis of approximately 500 of the donors, 276 Gb of sequence data and 100 million or so unique TCR beta sequences from about 179 million T cells were reported. To decide whether each TCR beta V gene segment behaved as functional or pseudogenic, an earlier analysis of nearly 600 of the donors relied on high-throughput TCR beta sequencing. HLA typing covered class I and class II loci at four-digit resolution. A later analysis re-examined previously published TCR beta repertoires from more than 550 donors and added high-resolution HLA genotyping to investigate patterns of TCR occurrence. Roughly 5 DR-DQ haplotypes were handled as single units for association and clustering, since linkage in the cohort was strong. The study used immunosequencing to profile the T cell repertoires of some 600 subjects and linked those repertoires to cytomegalovirus serostatus. Of the roughly 400 genotyped donors, about 80% fell in the genetic ancestry cluster associated with self-reported Caucasian donors. Approximately 300 gigabases of sequencing data and 75 million to 85 million unique TCR sequences made up an early release that covered over 550 HLA-typed donors. A later genetic analysis took genome-wide SNP genotypes for about 55% of the roughly 670 donors and used that subset as a discovery cohort. Donor age, sex, ethnicity and CMV serostatus were collected together with the repertoire data. A separate validation cohort of some 130 different subjects was used in addition to the 666-subject first cohort. The number of typed donors differed by locus: about 620-640 for A, B, C, DRB1 and DQB1; some 500 for DQA1; 606 for DPA1; and 400 to 480 for DPB1. The study combined high-throughput TCR immunosequencing, statistical association of individual TCRs with disease status, and machine learning to predict cytomegalovirus infection status. The later analysis used no new phenotypic data to find candidate immune exposures, relying instead on TCR beta sequences and their occurrence across donors. Among about 370 genotyped donors of the cohort, an average of roughly 230,000 unique TCR beta nucleotide sequences was sequenced per donor, of which 15% to 20% were non-productive. All discovery cohort repertoires had been generated on a single sequencing platform. The aim of the study was to test whether cataloging public T cell receptors could identify signatures of past pathogen exposure. Beyond this particular receptor, the publication reports: An earlier analysis of approximately 600 of the donors showed that most TCR beta V segments appeared in productive rearrangements either about 87% or about 30% of the time, which broadly matched IMGT annotations. CMV serostatus was the only immune exposure information available for the cohort. A cluster of highly shared sequence variants was judged likely to represent a technical artifact of the sequencing pipeline. Roughly uniform sequencing depth across donors was assumed in presence/absence analyses, although this assumption may not hold. According to a later analysis, most CMV-associated TCR beta chains appeared to be HLA-restricted, and the HLA associations seemed to be driven largely by CMV exposure. According to a later analysis, parvovirus B19, influenza, CMV and Epstein-Barr virus appeared linked to several top co-occurrence clusters. In a later analysis, HLA-associated TCR beta chains showed more clonal expansion and lower generation probabilities than non-associated chains that were equally common. A later genetic analysis reported fewer N-insertions in productive TCRs among donors in an Asian-associated ancestry cluster than the roughly 700-donor mean. While some public TCRs were present in many individuals, most TCR sequences turned up only very rarely across donors. The earlier analysis of fewer than 750 of the donors excluded 15 to 20 rarely observed V segments, including chromosome 9 orphons, because counts were too low. This cohort had only TCR beta chains sequenced, and the lack of alpha or paired-chain data limited which features could be detected. A further reported finding was that TCR beta sequences accurately predicted the HLA-A and HLA-B alleles for most subjects in the first cohort. Strong co-occurrence of HLA alleles, especially DR and DQ, made assigning TCR associations to individual alleles difficult. A few of the identified cytomegalovirus-associated TCR beta chains were confirmed in vitro to be specific for cytomegalovirus antigens. In a later analysis, TCR association rates were found to vary across HLA loci, with the most associated TCRs seen for DRB1 alleles and the fewest for HLA-C alleles. The classifier was reported to diagnose cytomegalovirus status with high specificity and sensitivity in both the original cohort and the validation cohort. The authors suggested that the approach could potentially be extended to other disease states and immunological phenotypes. In the study, 150 to 200 TCR beta chains were listed as associated with cytomegalovirus. A later analysis associated about 17,000 TCR beta sequences with specific HLA alleles at a false discovery rate of 0.05. Correlated functional status among segregating V segments might be attributable to linkage disequilibrium, but an unknown experimental factor could not be ruled out. Because HLA typing was unavailable for some donors at each locus, only the typed subset was used in association tests. In a later genetic analysis, a missense DCLRE1C variant was associated with V-gene and J-gene trimming of TCR beta chains, and the association was replicated in an independent cohort. Some IMGT-functional V segments, including TRBV6-2 and TRBV6-3, could not be distinguished by the 87-base-pair reads and were therefore excluded.

A word on this clone: Which antigen it targets is not known. One base away there is no much larger clone; base qualities are not given.

In total, approximately 610 healthy bone marrow donors made up the cohort. Cohort members were all nominally healthy when sampled, although unrecorded immune exposures were likely present. The donor was CMV seropositive and belonged to the group of a few hundred seropositive cohort members. A peripheral blood sample was collected from each donor, and TCR beta sequencing was performed on peripheral blood mononuclear cells. The Qiagen DNeasy Blood Extraction Kit was used to extract genomic DNA from the blood cell samples. The library was prepared using the immunoSEQ multiplex PCR assay. A mixture of 60 forward primers for TCR Vbeta segments and 13 reverse primers for TCR Jbeta segments was used in the multiplex PCR. The CDR3 region of rearranged TCR beta genes was amplified from genomic DNA by a multiplex PCR assay. The Illumina HiSeq System was used to sequence the amplified TCR beta libraries as 87-base-pair reads. The paper's data handling went like this. A later analysis tallied tens of millions of unique TCR beta chains across the 666 repertoires, and some 12 million of those chains were shared by two or more donors. Raw reads were error-corrected and collapsed into unique sequences by a nearest-neighbor algorithm in which closely related sequences were merged to remove PCR and sequencing errors. CDR3 sequences were aligned to IMGT reference sequences to assign V, D and J gene segments. For a sequence to be retained, a match of at least six nucleotides to both a V gene segment and a J gene segment was required. Rearrangements were classified as productive when the CDR3 lacked stop codons and remained in frame with V and J, and all other rearrangements were classified as non-productive. CDR3 was defined according to IMGT convention as the region running from the second conserved V-encoded cysteine to the conserved J-encoded phenylalanine. The earlier analysis of more than 450 of the donors excluded sequences that lacked an unambiguous match to a single V gene segment. An earlier analysis of over 450 of the donors classified V segments as functional when productive rearrangements were above 56.7% and as segregating when the standard deviation between donors was above 5%. A statistical classification framework was developed to diagnose cytomegalovirus status using the catalog of TCR beta chain sequences. In a later analysis, V and J genes were assigned by comparing TCR nucleotide sequences against IMGT/GENE-DB human TR gene sequences. A later analysis assigned CDR3 sequences and most-parsimonious VDJ recombination scenarios with the TCRdist pipeline. A later analysis defined each TCR beta chain by its CDR3 amino acid sequence plus V-gene family, and excluded reads lacking a unique V-gene family. A later analysis removed roughly 590 highly shared, low-generation-probability nucleotide sequences to deal with suspected cross-contamination and a sequencing artifact. In a later analysis, a clonal expansion index for each public chain was calculated from normalized within-repertoire ranks of inferred template counts. Generation probabilities in a later analysis came from a VDJ recombination model fitted to out-of-frame rearrangements, and those results were checked against IGoR. A later analysis scored TCR-TCR, TCR-HLA and TCR-CMV co-occurrence with hypergeometric tests, applying a repertoire-size bias correction to TCR pairs. In a later analysis, false discovery rates were estimated by permuting HLA or CMV assignments 20 times. In a later analysis, co-occurring TCRs were grouped using DBSCAN, and TCRdist sequence similarity was added for clustering within HLA-allele-positive subsets. Co-occurrence clustering excluded repertoires with fewer than 30,000 or more than 120,000 public chains, plus five with anomalous nucleotide sharing. Here the immuneACCESS table is served through TCRdb, limited to in-frame sequences with V and J called. Missing clones are a known gap in these copies; in checked studies unresolved V genes cover under half, and the rest lacks a known reason. That table gives V, J and clone size, and the DNA gave D and trimming. The table for this sample lists 97,000 or so clones; around 9.6% of them were counted only once. The ten largest account for 5.1% of the sample.

V is cut back by 2 bases and J by 8 bases, with 2 bases in the junction unmatched. From its cysteine to its phenylalanine, the CDR3 spans 12 amino acids. Only CDR3 DNA remains: 36 bases, in frame from the first base. CDR1 and CDR2 were assigned from the germline V gene (reference sequence) as SEHNR and FQNEAQ. The chain is made from TRBV7-9 and TRBJ2-5, with 7 central nucleotides matching TRBD2. The receptor was derived from a man between 50 and 59 years old in good health and CMV-seropositive. Source material: PBMCs. The sequenced DNA: TGTGCCAGCAGCTTAAGCGGGAACACCCAGTACTTC. Translated, this is CASSLSGNTQYF.